This is a list of T cell receptor beta chains from one sample in a study of T-cell memory formation after mild COVID-19. TCRdb redid the calling of the 5' RACE reads with MiXCR, one entry per CDR3 protein. The table includes about 400,000 distinct CDR3 sequences, around 24% detected once. The specimen sequenced was PBMCs or a T cell subset sorted from them (not recorded which). Every receptor here comes from an adult woman who had mild COVID-19 (a few samples of this study predate the infection). Cell type and time point are not known. Each CDR3 is given with its conserved first and last residue. A D gene is named only where the DNA matches it firmly. The size of a clone is reported for some rows only, either as once, few or many, or as a class for expanded clones.

CDR3: CASSPTHTSGPRQLF; DNA: TGTGCCAGCAGCCCTACCCACACTAGCGGACCAAGGCAGCTCTTC; V: TRBV7-6; size: few; D: TRBD2; J: TRBJ2-1
CDR3: CASSYSTGPTYEQYF; DNA: TGTGCCAGCAGTTACAGTACCGGGCCGACCTACGAGCAGTACTTC; V: TRBV6-5; size: .; D: .; J: TRBJ2-7
CDR3: CATSRDSPASGTFYSGELFF; DNA: TGTGCCACCAGCAGAGATTCGCCGGCTAGCGGGACTTTTTATTCGGGGGAGCTGTTTTTT; V: TRBV15; size: .; D: TRBD2; J: TRBJ2-2
CDR3: CAVTEGSNTGELFF; DNA: TGTGCCGTTACCGAGGGATCGAACACCGGGGAGCTGTTTTTT; V: TRBV7-9; size: few; D: .; J: TRBJ2-2
CDR3: CASSQNPRAYNEQFF; DNA: TGCGCCAGCAGCCAGAACCCTCGCGCATATAATGAGCAGTTCTTC; V: TRBV4-1; size: .; D: .; J: TRBJ2-1
CDR3: CATSNPQSAGAGTDTQYF; DNA: TGTGCCACCAGCAACCCCCAAAGTGCCGGGGCTGGCACAGATACGCAGTATTTT; V: TRBV15; size: few; D: .; J: TRBJ2-3
CDR3: CASSSRDKEQYF; DNA: TGTGCCAGCAGTTCCCGGGACAAGGAGCAGTACTTC; V: TRBV12-3/TRBV12-4; size: .; D: .; J: TRBJ2-7
CDR3: CASSLGRTTVLRADTQYF; DNA: TGTGCCAGCAGCTTAGGCCGCACTACAGTCCTCCGCGCTGATACGCAGTATTTT; V: TRBV7-9; size: few; D: .; J: TRBJ2-3
CDR3: CASSKTRGDTQYF; DNA: TGCGCCAGCAGCAAGACCCGCGGGGATACGCAGTATTTT; V: TRBV5-1; size: few; D: .; J: TRBJ2-3
CDR3: CASSQTGTPEETQYF; DNA: TGCGCCAGCAGCCAGACCGGGACCCCGGAAGAGACCCAGTACTTC; V: TRBV4-1; size: .; D: .; J: TRBJ2-5
CDR3: CASSLSRAGNEQYF; DNA: TGCGCCAGCAGCTTGAGCAGGGCCGGGAACGAGCAGTACTTC; V: TRBV5-1; size: few; D: .; J: TRBJ2-7
CDR3: CASSVVAGVRTDTQYF; DNA: TGTGCCAGCAGCGTAGTAGCGGGAGTCAGGACAGATACGCAGTATTTT; V: TRBV7-2; size: few; D: TRBD2; J: TRBJ2-3
CDR3: CASSLEVQREADRTEAFF; DNA: TGTGCCAGCAGCTTAGAGGTTCAACGGGAGGCTGATCGCACTGAAGCTTTCTTT; V: TRBV7-9; size: .; D: .; J: TRBJ1-1
CDR3: CSARIETVNTEAFF; DNA: TGCAGTGCTAGAATCGAGACAGTGAACACTGAAGCTTTCTTT; V: TRBV20-1; size: few; D: .; J: TRBJ1-1
CDR3: CASSSDRRASTDTQYF; DNA: TGTGCCAGCAGCTCCGATAGGAGAGCAAGCACAGATACGCAGTATTTT; V: TRBV11-2; size: .; D: .; J: TRBJ2-3
CDR3: CATSFGTGGNIQYF; DNA: TGTGCCACCAGCTTCGGGACAGGGGGAAACATTCAGTACTTC; V: TRBV15; size: few; D: TRBD1; J: TRBJ2-4
CDR3: CASSQLNGHRRCSGANVLTF; DNA: TGCGCCAGCAGTCAACTCAACGGGCACCGGCGATGCTCTGGGGCCAACGTCCTGACTTTC; V: TRBV23-1; size: few; D: .; J: TRBJ2-6
CDR3: CASSQDGGTSFGNNEQFF; DNA: TGCGCCAGCAGCCAAGATGGAGGGACTAGCTTCGGGAACAATGAGCAGTTCTTC; V: TRBV4-1; size: .; D: TRBD2; J: TRBJ2-1
CDR3: CASSHLAGGRRSEQFF; DNA: TGCGCCAGCAGCCACCTAGCGGGAGGAAGGAGGAGTGAGCAGTTCTTC; V: TRBV4-1; size: .; D: TRBD2; J: TRBJ2-1
CDR3: CASSADDRGSNQPQHF; DNA: TGTGCCAGCAGCGCGGACGACAGGGGAAGCAATCAGCCCCAGCATTTT; V: TRBV7-2; size: .; D: TRBD1; J: TRBJ1-5
CDR3: CSARAQTSGFYNEQFF; DNA: TGCAGTGCTAGAGCCCAAACTAGCGGTTTTTACAATGAGCAGTTCTTC; V: TRBV20-1; size: .; D: TRBD2; J: TRBJ2-1
CDR3: CASSQGTVQETQYF; DNA: TGTGCCAGCAGCCAAGGGACAGTCCAAGAGACCCAGTACTTC; V: TRBV4-2; size: few; D: .; J: TRBJ2-5